This entry describes one TCR beta chain. Sequencing used immunoSEQ multiplex PCR; TCRdb keeps in-frame clones, though not all of them. This table has 70,000 to 75,000 clones, under 95% appearing once. This sample is drawn from a study of blood T cell repertoires in COVID-19. The germline V gene encodes CDR1 SGHRS and CDR2 YFSETQ. This CDR3 is 14 amino acids long. The V end was cut by 1 base, the J end by 2 bases, with 10 bases between. The specimen was peripheral blood. The sequence came from a human donor in a cohort sampled during active COVID-19. The chain is built from TRBV5-1 and TRBJ2-7; the D gene is possibly TRBD2 (6 bases). Here the CDR3 reads CASSLWGEPYEQYF. The CDR3 DNA follows: TGCGCCAGCAGCTTGTGGGGGGAACCCTACGAGCAGTACTTC.